This is a list of T cell receptor beta chains from one sample in a study of shared clonotypes between healthy human individuals. Generated by immunoSEQ multiplex PCR, the TCRdb table keeps only in-frame clones and is missing some. The sample lists roughly 500,000 clones; around four fifths were seen once. Sequenced material: PBMCs. These receptors all stem from a woman aged 40 to 49 in good health. Some clones in this sample may be carry-over from other donors' samples. Each CDR3 is given without its conserved first and last residue.

>TRBV18
ASSPPGRLYGYT
>TRBV28
ASSPDRDNGNEQF
>TRBV30
AWERHANTGELF
>TRBV19
ASSIGGGGQETQY
>TRBV29-1
SVGKYTGELF
>TRBV7-7
ASSLVKTTSGRAPGGDTQY
>TRBV11-3
ASSLDGREQY
>TRBV7-2
ASSLGTGAYEQY
>TRBV15
ATSRGQGDTNTEAF
>TRBV4-1
ASSHGTSGRAYEQY
>TRBV10-3
AISDDRGDQPQH
>TRBV10-3
AILYEAKNIQY
>TRBV2
ASGLTGEVGQPQH
>TRBV19
ASSLLAGGATDTQY
>TRBV29-1
SVKGISGTPNTEAF
>TRBV6-1
ASSRGFNTEAF
>TRBV12-5
ASGLGGFLGATDTQY
>TRBV7-7
ASSLTGKGYGYT
>TRBV28
ASSLGAGGPREQY
>TRBV4-1
ASSQDRGSPLH
>TRBV7-2
ASSPRQGKNIQY
>TRBV11-2
ASSLYGRGYSPLH
>TRBV27
ASRKFGGGPYGYT
>TRBV25-1
ASSGAGAYNEQF
>TRBV19
ASSRTPIGETQY
>TRBV29-1
SVEVGLGETQY
>TRBV15
ATSRIQGASMNTEAF
>TRBV18
ASSPVGQGLSGANVLT
>TRBV9
ASSVLPGHDYGYT